Presented here are 25 T cell receptor beta chains from one specimen sequenced in a study of shared clonotypes between healthy human individuals. Repertoires were generated with immunoSEQ multiplex PCR, while TCRdb's copy carries only in-frame clones and drops some. The sample consists of nearly 2 million clones, approximately 95% of them appearing once. CD45RO-negative CD8 cells positively selected for CCR7 made up the naive population, which excluded terminally differentiated effector memory CD45RA+ cells. Sequences were obtained from naive CD8+ T cells sorted from blood. The receptors shown here come from a man between 18 and 29 years old in good health.

This clone was seen only once. The gene calls are TRBV6-5 and TRBJ2-3; a weak D match, TRBD2 (5 bases). The V gene lost 0 bases and the J gene lost 9 bases, with 7 bases spanning the gap. The CDR3 contains 12 residues. Germline loops: CDR1 MNHEY, CDR2 SVGAGI. CDR3 sequence reads: CASSYSTGTQYF. The CDR3 DNA reads as TGTGCCAGCAGTTACTCGACGGGAACGCAGTATTTT.

The chain employs TRBV5-1 and TRBJ1-1; D uncertain. This CDR3 has 16 residues. Per the germline V gene, CDR1 is SGHRS and CDR2 is YFSETQ. Trimming took off 0 bases at V and 4 bases at J, with 16 bases between the two ends. CDR3 amino acids: CASSLARVARGTEAFF. In DNA form, the CDR3 reads TGCGCCAGCAGCTTGGCCAGAGTGGCGCGAGGCACTGAAGCTTTCTTT.

Of note for this clone: Other DNA sequences in this sample translate to the same CDR3. The J gene is TRBJ2-4, the V gene TRBV5-4; D is tentatively TRBD1 or TRBD2 (6 bases each). CDR1 SGHNT and CDR2 YYREEE come from the germline V gene (reference sequence). The CDR3 spans 12 residues. V was pared by 4 bases and J by 8 bases, with 10 bases between. In nucleotides, the CDR3 is TGTGCCAGCAGCCCGGAGGGGGACATTCAGTACTTC. Its protein is CASSPEGDIQYF.

This rearrangement joins TRBV7-6 to TRBJ1-1, with D hard to call. V lost 0 bases and J lost 5, with 13 bases in between. Germline V gene sequence: CDR1 SGHVS, CDR2 FNYEAQ. This CDR3 is built from 15 residues. CDR3 loop: CASSLAGAVGTEAFF. The CDR3 bases are TGTGCCAGCAGCTTAGCTGGTGCGGTCGGGACTGAAGCTTTCTTT. Full variable domain (outside the CDR3, taken from reference TRBV7-6 and TRBJ1-1): GAGVSQSPRYKVTKRGQDVALRCDPISGHVSLYWYRQALGQGPEFLTYFNYEAQQDKSGLPNDRFSAERPEGSISTLTIQRTEQRDSAMYRCASSLAGAVGTEAFFGQGTRLTVV.

The chain is built from TRBV27 and TRBJ2-3, with 9 bases matching TRBD2. Unmatched junction bases numbered 9, after V lost 5 bases and J lost 3 bases. CDR1 is MNHEY, CDR2 SMNVEV, per germline (reference sequence). This CDR3 has 16 residues. The CDR3 sequence: CASSPSSGEVTDTQYF. The CDR3 coding sequence is TGTGCCAGCAGTCCCTCTAGCGGGGAGGTGACAGATACGCAGTATTTT.

This chain links TRBV7-8 with TRBJ2-7; D gene unclear. V lost 3 bases and J 6 bases, leaving 9 bases between the germline ends. The CDR3 covers 12 residues. Per the germline V gene, CDR1 is SGHVS and CDR2 is FQNEAQ. CDR3: CASSFDRFEQYF. As DNA, the CDR3 is TGTGCCAGCAGCTTCGACCGATTCGAGCAGTACTTC. Supplemented by reference TRBV7-8 and TRBJ2-7, the full variable domain reads GAGVSQSPRYKVAKRGQDVALRCDPISGHVSLFWYQQALGQGPEFLTYFQNEAQLDKSGLPSDRFFAERPEGSVSTLKIQRTQQEDSAVYLCASSFDRFEQYFGPGTRLTVT.

The gene calls are TRBV10-1 and TRBJ1-2; no clear D. The length of the CDR3 is 15 residues. Germline CDR1 WNHNN, CDR2 SYGVQD (reference sequence). The V end was cut by 4 bases, the J end by 2 bases, with 14 bases between. The CDR3 sequence: CASSGVIAGNYGYTF. In DNA, the CDR3 is TGCGCCAGCAGTGGGGTAATAGCCGGGAACTATGGCTACACCTTC.

The V and J genes are TRBV7-6 and TRBJ2-3; TRBD2 aligns across 7 bases. The V gene's germline CDR1 is SGHVS and CDR2 FNYEAQ. This CDR3 is built from 17 residues. V trimming: 5 bases; J trimming: 3 bases; junction bases outside the gene matches: 14. Written as DNA, the CDR3 is TGTGCCAGCAGCGACCGGGACTACCTCGGGAAAACAGATACGCAGTATTTT. This translates into CASSDRDYLGKTDTQYF. Supplemented by reference TRBV7-6 and TRBJ2-3, the full variable domain reads GAGVSQSPRYKVTKRGQDVALRCDPISGHVSLYWYRQALGQGPEFLTYFNYEAQQDKSGLPNDRFSAERPEGSISTLTIQRTEQRDSAMYRCASSDRDYLGKTDTQYFGPGTRLTVL.

The J gene is TRBJ1-4, the V gene TRBV4-1; possibly TRBD1 for D (6 bases). This CDR3 spans 17 amino acids. Trimming shortened V by 0 bases and J by 3 bases, and 14 bases separated the two germline ends. Germline CDR1 is MGHRA and CDR2 is YSYEKL. CDR3 nucleotides: TGCGCCAGCAGCCAAGATCCCAGGGGAGGACCTAATGAAAAACTGTTTTTT. Translation gives CASSQDPRGGPNEKLFF.

This chain uses TRBV9 with TRBJ2-5, with D perhaps assigned TRBD1 or TRBD2 (6 bases each). The CDR3 is made up of 15 amino acids. Between the trimmed V and J ends, which lost 0 bases and 2 bases, there was a span of 11 bases. Germline-derived CDR1 and CDR2 are SGDLS and YYNGEE. The CDR3 sequence is CASSVGGALQETQYF. The CDR3 coding sequence is TGTGCCAGCAGCGTAGGGGGGGCCCTACAAGAGACCCAGTACTTC.

The chain employs TRBV13 and TRBJ1-4, with a tentative D call TRBD1 (5 bases). V gave up 2 bases and J gave up 5 bases, with 15 bases separating them. In germline, CDR1 is PRHDT, CDR2 FYEKMQ (reference sequence). This CDR3 comprises 16 residues. The CDR3 region is CASSLWGTGHNEKLFF. The CDR3 DNA reads as TGTGCCAGCAGCTTATGGGGGACCGGTCACAATGAAAAACTGTTTTTT.

The J gene is TRBJ1-5, the V gene TRBV6-5; tentative D call: TRBD1 (6 bases). The CDR3 totals 16 residues. Germline CDR1 reads MNHEY; CDR2 reads SVGAGI. The V end was cut by 2 bases, the J end by 5 bases, with 16 bases between. CDR3 in DNA: TGTGCCAGCAGTTACACACGGGCGGGGGCAGATCAGCCCCAGCATTTT. This encodes CASSYTRAGADQPQHF.

As to this clone: In the same sample, other DNA sequences code for this CDR3. The chain recombines TRBV7-9 with TRBJ2-5; possibly TRBD2 for D (5 bases). Trimming removed 1 base from V and 5 bases from J, with 11 bases in between. Germline V lookup: CDR1 SEHNR, CDR2 FQNEAQ (reference sequence). The CDR3 runs to 14 residues. CDR3 bases: TGTGCCAGCAGCTTAGGGCTAGCCCTCGAGACCCAGTACTTC. It encodes CASSLGLALETQYF.

The sample holds one count of this clone. The rearrangement links TRBV6-5 to TRBJ2-1; 8 nucleotides match TRBD1. J was trimmed by 4 bases and V by 6 bases; bases with no gene match: 8. This CDR3 has 15 residues. Germline-derived CDR1 and CDR2 are MNHEY and SVGAGI. In DNA form, the CDR3 reads TGTGCCAGCAGCGACGGACAGGGACCATACAATGAGCAGTTCTTC. Translated: CASSDGQGPYNEQFF.

The chain employs TRBV5-1 and TRBJ2-7; the D is unclear. Looked up from germline, CDR1 is SGHRS and CDR2 is YFSETQ. The CDR3 extends over 14 amino acids. V lost 4 bases and J lost 3, with 14 bases in between. The CDR3, as DNA: TGCGCCAGCAGCCCTCACCCTCAGAGCTACGAGCAGTACTTC. Its protein product is CASSPHPQSYEQYF.

The chain's CDR3 is CASSPPDRGPNEQFF. CDR3 DNA sequence: TGTGCCAGCAGCCCCCCGGACAGGGGGCCCAATGAGCAGTTCTTC. This chain links TRBV7-9 with TRBJ2-1, with 11 nucleotides matching TRBD1. With V trimmed by 5 bases and J by 6 bases, 6 bases remained unmatched. The CDR3 sequence is 15 residues long. Germline V gene data show CDR1 as SEHNR and CDR2 as FQNEAQ (reference sequence).

The V and J genes are TRBV28 and TRBJ1-6, with 7 nucleotides matching TRBD1. The V segment lost 5 bases and the J segment 7 bases; nucleotides outside the gene matches: 5. Germline CDR1 and CDR2: MDHEN and SYDVKM. This CDR3 is 14 amino acids long. CDR3 sequence reads: CASSASTGNSPLHF. DNA for the CDR3: TGTGCCAGCAGTGCTTCGACAGGGAATTCACCCCTCCACTTT.

CDR3 sequence: CASSLGPGTRRDTQYF. The CDR3 DNA reads as TGTGCCAGCAGCTTGGGCCCTGGAACCCGAAGAGATACGCAGTATTTT. The rearrangement links TRBV13 to TRBJ2-3; D uncertain. With 3 bases removed from V and 5 bases from J, the gap between germline ends came to 18 bases. The CDR3 consists of 16 residues. CDR1 is PRHDT, CDR2 FYEKMQ, per germline (reference sequence).

V and J are TRBV5-6 and TRBJ1-6, with D possibly being TRBD1 (5 bases). Germline-derived CDR1 and CDR2 are SGHDT and YYEEEE. The CDR3 contains 16 residues. Trimming removed 6 bases from V and 4 bases from J, with 17 bases in between. The CDR3 is CASIPSADSYNSPLHF. CDR3 coding DNA: TGTGCCAGCATCCCCTCCGCCGACAGTTATAATTCACCCCTCCACTTT.

The chain couples TRBV5-6 to TRBJ2-2, with D perhaps TRBD2 (7 bases). This CDR3 spans 16 amino acids. V was cut by 1 base and J by 4 bases, with 14 bases left in between. Germline V gene data show CDR1 as SGHDT and CDR2 as YYEEEE. In DNA, the CDR3 is TGTGCCAGCAGCTTGTCGGGGGGCGCCGTCACCGGGGAGCTGTTTTTT. Its translation: CASSLSGGAVTGELFF. The whole variable domain, remainder taken from reference TRBV5-6 and TRBJ2-2, is DAGVTQSPTHLIKTRGQQVTLRCSPKSGHDTVSWYQQALGQGPQFIFQYYEEEERQRGNFPDRFSGHQFPNYSSELNVNALLLGDSALYLCASSLSGGAVTGELFFGEGSRLTVL.

The genes are TRBV19 and TRBJ2-7, with 8 bases lining up with TRBD1. Germline CDR1 LNHDA, CDR2 SQIVND (reference sequence). J was trimmed by 3 bases and V by 3 bases; bases with no gene match: 4. The CDR3 is made up of 14 amino acids. CDR3 coding DNA: TGTGCCAGTAGTATGTCCAGGGGGCACTACGAGCAGTACTTC. Encoded protein: CASSMSRGHYEQYF. Variable domain in full (rest from reference TRBV19 and TRBJ2-7): DGGITQSPKYLFRKEGQNVTLSCEQNLNHDAMYWYRQDPGQGLRLIYYSQIVNDFQKGDIAEGYSVSREKKESFPLTVTSAQKNPTAFYLCASSMSRGHYEQYFGPGTRLTVT.

Details on this clone: This sample also contains other DNA sequences that code for the same CDR3. The rearrangement links TRBV5-4 to TRBJ1-1; D ambiguous. In germline, CDR1 is SGHNT, CDR2 YYREEE (reference sequence). This CDR3 contains 12 residues. Trimming took off 0 bases at V and 4 bases at J, with 4 bases between the two ends. The CDR3 sequence is CASSLVGTEAFF. CDR3 DNA: TGTGCCAGCAGCTTGGTTGGCACTGAAGCTTTCTTT.

Here the CDR3 reads CAISGTGTEAFF. For the CDR3, the DNA is TGTGCCATCAGTGGGACAGGGACTGAAGCTTTCTTT. This sequence joins TRBV10-3 and TRBJ1-1, with 8 positions matching TRBD1. This CDR3 has 12 residues. Germline-derived CDR1 and CDR2 are ENHRY and SYGVKD. V shed 4 bases, J shed 5 bases, and the junction held 0 bases outside the gene matches.

The rearrangement uses TRBV5-6 and TRBJ2-2; 9 positions match TRBD2. Per germline, CDR1 SGHDT and CDR2 YYEEEE. The CDR3 spans 17 residues. V lost 6 bases and J lost 1; bases outside the gene matches: 10. The CDR3: CASNGLAQLLNTGELFF. The DNA of the CDR3 is TGTGCCAGCAACGGACTAGCGCAACTCCTGAACACCGGGGAGCTGTTTTTT. Full variable domain (remainder filled in from reference TRBV5-6 and TRBJ2-2): DAGVTQSPTHLIKTRGQQVTLRCSPKSGHDTVSWYQQALGQGPQFIFQYYEEEERQRGNFPDRFSGHQFPNYSSELNVNALLLGDSALYLCASNGLAQLLNTGELFFGEGSRLTVL.

The chain employs TRBV7-2 and TRBJ2-5, with D possibly being TRBD2 (6 bases). V was clipped by 4 bases and J by 1 base, with 10 bases between them. The CDR3 is 14 residues long. Germline lookup yields CDR1 SGHTA and CDR2 FQGNSA. The CDR3 region is CASSYFGGQETQYF. The CDR3, as DNA: TGTGCCAGCAGCTATTTCGGGGGCCAAGAGACCCAGTACTTC.